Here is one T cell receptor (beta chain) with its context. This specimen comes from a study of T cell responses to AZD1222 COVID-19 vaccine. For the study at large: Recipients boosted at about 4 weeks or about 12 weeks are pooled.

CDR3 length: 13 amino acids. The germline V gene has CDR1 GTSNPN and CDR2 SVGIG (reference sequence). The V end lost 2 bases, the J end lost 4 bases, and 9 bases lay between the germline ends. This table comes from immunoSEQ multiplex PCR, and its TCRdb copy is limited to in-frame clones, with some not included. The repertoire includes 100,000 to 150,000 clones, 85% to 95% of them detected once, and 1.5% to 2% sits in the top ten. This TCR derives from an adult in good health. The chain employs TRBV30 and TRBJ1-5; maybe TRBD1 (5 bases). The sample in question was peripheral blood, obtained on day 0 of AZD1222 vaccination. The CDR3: CAWSKQDNQPQHF. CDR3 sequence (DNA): TGTGCCTGGAGTAAACAGGATAATCAGCCCCAGCATTTT.